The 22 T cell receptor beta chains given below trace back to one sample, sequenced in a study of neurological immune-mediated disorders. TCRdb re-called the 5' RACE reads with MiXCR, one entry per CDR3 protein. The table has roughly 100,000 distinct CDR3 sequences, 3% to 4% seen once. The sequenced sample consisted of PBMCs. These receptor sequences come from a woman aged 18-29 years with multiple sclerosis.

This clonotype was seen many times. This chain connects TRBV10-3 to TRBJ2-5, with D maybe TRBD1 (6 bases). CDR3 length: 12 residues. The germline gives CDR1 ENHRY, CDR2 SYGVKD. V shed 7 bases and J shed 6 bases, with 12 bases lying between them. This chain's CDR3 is CAIMGAGKTQYF. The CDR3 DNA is TGTGCCATCATGGGGGCTGGGAAGACCCAGTACTTC.

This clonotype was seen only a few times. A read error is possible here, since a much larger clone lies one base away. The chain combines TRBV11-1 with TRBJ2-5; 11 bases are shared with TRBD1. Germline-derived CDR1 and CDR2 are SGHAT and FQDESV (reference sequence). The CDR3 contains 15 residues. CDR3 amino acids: CASSPGQGAWENQYF. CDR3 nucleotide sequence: TGTGCCAGCAGCCCTGGACAGGGGGCATGGGAGAACCAGTACTTC. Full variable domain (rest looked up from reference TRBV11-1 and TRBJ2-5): EAEVAQSPRYKITEKSQAVAFWCDPISGHATLYWYRQILGQGPELLVQFQDESVVDDSQLPKDRFSAERLKGVDSTLKIQPAELGDSAMYLCASSPGQGAWENQYFGPGTRLLVL.

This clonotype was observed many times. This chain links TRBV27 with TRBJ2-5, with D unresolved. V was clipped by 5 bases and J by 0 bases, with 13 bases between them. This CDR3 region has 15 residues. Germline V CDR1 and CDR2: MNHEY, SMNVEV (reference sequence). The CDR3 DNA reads TGTGCCAGCAGTATCAGAGAGAACTACCAAGAGACCCAGTACTTC. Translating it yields CASSIRENYQETQYF.

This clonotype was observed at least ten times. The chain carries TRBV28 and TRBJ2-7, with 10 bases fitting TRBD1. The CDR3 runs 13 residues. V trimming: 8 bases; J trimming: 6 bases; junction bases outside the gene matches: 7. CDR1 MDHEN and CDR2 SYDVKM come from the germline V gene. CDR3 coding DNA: TGTGCCAGCCGGACGGGACAGGGGTTCGAGCAGTACTTC. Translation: CASRTGQGFEQYF.

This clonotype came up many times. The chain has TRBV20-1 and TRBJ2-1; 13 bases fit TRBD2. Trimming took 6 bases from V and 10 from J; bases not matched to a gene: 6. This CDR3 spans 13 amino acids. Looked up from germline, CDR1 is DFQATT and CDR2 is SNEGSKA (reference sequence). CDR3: CSAGLAGRWEQFF. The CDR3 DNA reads TGCAGTGCGGGACTAGCGGGAAGGTGGGAGCAGTTCTTC.

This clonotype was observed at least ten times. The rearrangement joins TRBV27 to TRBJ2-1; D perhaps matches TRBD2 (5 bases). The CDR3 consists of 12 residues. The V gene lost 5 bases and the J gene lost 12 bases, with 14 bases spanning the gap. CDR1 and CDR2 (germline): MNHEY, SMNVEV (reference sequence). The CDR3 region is CASSRGLAGQFF. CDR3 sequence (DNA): TGTGCCAGCAGTCGGGGTCTAGCAGGGCAGTTCTTC.

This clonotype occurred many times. The CDR3 DNA reads as TGCGCCAGCAGCTCCGCCGGGACACAAGTCTATGGCTACACCTTC. Translation gives CASSSAGTQVYGYTF. V is TRBV5-1 and J is TRBJ1-2; a possible D gene is TRBD1 (6 bases). Between the trimmed V and J ends, which lost 3 bases and 4 bases, there was a span of 16 bases. Germline CDR1 SGHRS, CDR2 YFSETQ. The CDR3 has 15 residues.

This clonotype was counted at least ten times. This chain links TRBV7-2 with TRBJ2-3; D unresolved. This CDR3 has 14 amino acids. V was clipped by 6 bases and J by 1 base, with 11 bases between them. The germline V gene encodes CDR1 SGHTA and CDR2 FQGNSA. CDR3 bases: TGTGCCAGCAGGGCGGCGTTGGGCACAGATACGCAGTATTTT. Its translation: CASRAALGTDTQYF. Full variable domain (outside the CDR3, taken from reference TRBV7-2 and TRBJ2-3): GAGVSQSPSNKVTEKGKDVELRCDPISGHTALYWYRQSLGQGLEFLIYFQGNSAPDKSGLPSDRFSAERTGGSVSTLTIQRTQQEDSAVYLCASRAALGTDTQYFGPGTRLTVL.

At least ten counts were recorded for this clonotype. For the CDR3, the DNA is TGCGCCAGCAGCTTGTACCCCGGGACAGGTTTAACGAAACAGCCCCAGCATTTT. Encoded protein: CASSLYPGTGLTKQPQHF. The J gene is TRBJ1-5, the V gene TRBV5-1; 8 bases fit TRBD1. The CDR3 sequence is 18 residues long. CDR1 and CDR2 from the germline V gene are SGHRS and YFSETQ. Trimming at V came to 1 base and at J to 7 bases, leaving 16 bases not matched to a gene.

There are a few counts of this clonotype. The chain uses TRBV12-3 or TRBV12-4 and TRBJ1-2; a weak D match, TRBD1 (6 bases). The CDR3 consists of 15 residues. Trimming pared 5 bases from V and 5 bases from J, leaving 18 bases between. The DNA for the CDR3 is TGTGCCAGCAGTCCCCGGACAGCCGCCGCTTATGGCTACACCTTC. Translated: CASSPRTAAAYGYTF.

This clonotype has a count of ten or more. CDR3: CASSQNRGATNEKLFF. In DNA, the CDR3 is TGTGCCAGCAGCCAAAACAGGGGAGCGACTAATGAAAAACTGTTTTTT. The chain carries TRBV4-2 and TRBJ1-4; TRBD1 matches 7 bases. The CDR3 sequence is 16 residues long. Per the germline V gene, CDR1 is LGHNA and CDR2 is YNFKEQ. The V gene end was trimmed by 2 bases and the J gene end by 2 bases; junction bases not matched to a gene: 5.

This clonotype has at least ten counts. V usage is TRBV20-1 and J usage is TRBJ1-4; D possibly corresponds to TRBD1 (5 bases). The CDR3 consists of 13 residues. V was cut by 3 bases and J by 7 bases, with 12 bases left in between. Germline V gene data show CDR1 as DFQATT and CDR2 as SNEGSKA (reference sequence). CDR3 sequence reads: CSARGRAGEKLFF. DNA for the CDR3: TGCAGTGCTAGGGGACGGGCGGGTGAAAAACTGTTTTTT.

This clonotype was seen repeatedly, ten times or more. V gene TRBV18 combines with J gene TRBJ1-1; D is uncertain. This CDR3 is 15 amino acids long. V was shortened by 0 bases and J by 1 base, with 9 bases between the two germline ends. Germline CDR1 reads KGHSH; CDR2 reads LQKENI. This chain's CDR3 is CASSPPVRGNTEAFF. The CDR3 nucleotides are TGTGCCAGCTCACCACCGGTGCGGGGGAACACTGAAGCTTTCTTT.

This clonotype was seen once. The CDR3 DNA is TGTGCCAGCAGATACAGCATAGCCGGGGAGCTGTTTTTT. Translated, it gives CASRYSIAGELFF. The V call is TRBV6-5, the J call TRBJ2-2; D remains unclear. Germline V gene lookup returns CDR1 MNHEY and CDR2 SVGAGI. This CDR3 spans 13 amino acids. V was shortened by 6 bases and J by 6 bases, with 11 bases between the two germline ends.

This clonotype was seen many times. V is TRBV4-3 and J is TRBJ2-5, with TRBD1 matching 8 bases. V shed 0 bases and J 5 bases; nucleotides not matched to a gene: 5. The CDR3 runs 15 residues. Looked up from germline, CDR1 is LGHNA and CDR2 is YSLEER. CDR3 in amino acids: CASSQERQGAETQYF. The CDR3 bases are TGCGCCAGCAGCCAAGAAAGGCAGGGGGCGGAGACCCAGTACTTC.

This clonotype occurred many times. The CDR3 DNA reads as TGCGCCAGCAGGGGATCAGGGTATATGGACACTGAAGCTTTCTTT. This codes for CASRGSGYMDTEAFF. The V call is TRBV5-1, the J call TRBJ1-1; a possible D gene is TRBD1 (5 bases). Trimming pared 5 bases from V and 3 bases from J, leaving 17 bases between. The CDR3 has 15 residues. CDR1 is SGHRS, CDR2 YFSETQ, per germline. Using reference TRBV5-1 and TRBJ1-1 for the parts outside the CDR3, the full variable domain is KAGVTQTPRYLIKTRGQQVTLSCSPISGHRSVSWYQQTPGQGLQFLFEYFSETQRNKGNFPGRFSGRQFSNSRSEMNVSTLELGDSALYLCASRGSGYMDTEAFFGQGTRLTVV.

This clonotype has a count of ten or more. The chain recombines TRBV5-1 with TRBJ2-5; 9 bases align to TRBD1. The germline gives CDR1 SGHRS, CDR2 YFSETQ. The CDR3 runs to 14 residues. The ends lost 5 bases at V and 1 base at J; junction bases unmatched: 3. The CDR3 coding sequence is TGCGCCAGCAGTCGGGGACAGGGCCAAGAGACCCAGTACTTC. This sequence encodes CASSRGQGQETQYF.

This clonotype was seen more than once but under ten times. The CDR3 sequence is CSAREPLRNSGNTIYF. CDR3 coding DNA: TGCAGTGCACGCGAACCTCTCAGAAACTCTGGAAACACCATATATTTT. The chain links TRBV20-1 to TRBJ1-3; D uncertain. CDR1 and CDR2 (germline): DFQATT, SNEGSKA (reference sequence). This CDR3 spans 16 amino acids. V was pared by 6 bases and J by 0 bases, with 18 bases between.

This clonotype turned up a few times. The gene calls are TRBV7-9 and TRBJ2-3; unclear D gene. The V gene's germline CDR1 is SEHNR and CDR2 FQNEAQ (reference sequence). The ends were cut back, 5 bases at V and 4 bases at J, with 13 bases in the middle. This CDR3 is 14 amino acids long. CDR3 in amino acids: CASSPGVNADTQYF. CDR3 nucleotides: TGTGCCAGCAGCCCAGGAGTAAACGCAGATACGCAGTATTTT.

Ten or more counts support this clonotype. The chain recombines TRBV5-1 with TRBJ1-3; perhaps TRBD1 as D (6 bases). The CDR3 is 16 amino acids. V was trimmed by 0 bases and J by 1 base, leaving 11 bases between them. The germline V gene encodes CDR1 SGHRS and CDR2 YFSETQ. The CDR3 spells CASSLAGQKSGNTIYF. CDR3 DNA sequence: TGCGCCAGCAGCTTGGCGGGACAAAAATCTGGAAACACCATATATTTT.

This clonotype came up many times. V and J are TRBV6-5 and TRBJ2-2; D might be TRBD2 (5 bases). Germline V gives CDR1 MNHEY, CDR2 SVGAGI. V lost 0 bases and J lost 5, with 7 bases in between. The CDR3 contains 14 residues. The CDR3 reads CASSYSGGTGELFF. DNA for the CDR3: TGTGCCAGCAGTTACTCGGGCGGGACCGGGGAGCTGTTTTTT.

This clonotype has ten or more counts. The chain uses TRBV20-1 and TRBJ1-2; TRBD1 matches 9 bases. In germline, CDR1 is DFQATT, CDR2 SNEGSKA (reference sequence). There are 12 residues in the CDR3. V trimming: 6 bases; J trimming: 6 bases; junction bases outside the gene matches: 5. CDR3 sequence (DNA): TGCAGTGCCGGGGGACAGGGTCATGGCTACACCTTC. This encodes CSAGGQGHGYTF.